The entry below describes one TCR beta chain. Its specificity is unknown. These data come from a study of cytomegalovirus exposure and HLA in healthy donors. Points from the study as a whole: The study recorded 150 to 200 TCR beta chains that were cytomegalovirus-associated.

V was shortened by 3 bases and J by 1 base, with 21 bases between the two germline ends. Per germline, CDR1 MNHEY and CDR2 SMNVEV (reference sequence). The CDR3 totals 18 residues. PCR used 60 Vbeta primers and 13 Jbeta primers. The method was immunoSEQ multiplex PCR; TCRdb's version includes in-frame clones alone and lacks a portion of them. This sample's clone table lists fewer than 70,000 clones. The rearrangement uses TRBV27 and TRBJ1-2; a possible D gene is TRBD1 (5 bases). The sequencing sample was made of PBMCs. This sequence originates from a woman aged 18-29 years in good health and CMV-seronegative. CDR3 bases: TGTGCCAGCAGTTTCAGCAGGGCCAGACCTTTCAGTAACTATGGCTACACCTTC. It codes for CASSFSRARPFSNYGYTF.